This T cell receptor (beta chain) is drawn from a study of CD8 T cells in Susac syndrome. Between the trimmed V and J ends, which lost 6 bases and 4 bases, there was a span of 19 bases. The CDR3 has 15 amino acids. Germline CDR1 and CDR2: SGHTS and YDEGEE. RNA in amounts of about 0.45 to 1 ug was reverse transcribed with random hexamers. Amplification of the TCR beta CDR3 was carried out by immunoSEQ multiplex PCR, which spanned a total of 54 Vbeta and 13 Jbeta segments. Each CDR3 protein is one row after TCRdb ran MiXCR on the immunoSEQ multiplex PCR reads. The sample holds 70,000 or so distinct CDR3 sequences, approximately 95% seen once.

The sample consisted of CD8+ T cells from PBMCs. The chain combines TRBV5-8 with TRBJ1-2; D not certain. The TCR originated in a human donor in good health. CDR3 sequence: CASNPRGLFLYGYTF. The DNA for the CDR3 is TGTGCCAGCAACCCCCGAGGCCTTTTTCTCTATGGCTACACCTTC.